This is a list of T cell receptor beta chains from one sample in a study of blood T cell repertoires in COVID-19. The assay was immunoSEQ multiplex PCR, and TCRdb's table has in-frame clones only and misses some. Among approximately 330,000 clones listed, just under 90% were seen once. The sequenced sample was PBMCs or T cells enriched from blood (not recorded which). Receptors were obtained from a young woman who had recovered from COVID-19. CDR3s include the opening cysteine and the closing phenylalanine or tryptophan. Each record gives: V gene, clone size, J gene, D gene, CDR3 DNA, CDR3 protein. The D gene is left open where the match is weak. Clone size is given for some rows only: seen once, a few or many times, or a class if the clone is expanded.

TRBV29-1	.	TRBJ2-1	TRBD2	TGCAGCGTTGAAGGACTAGCGGAGAATGAGCAGTTCTTC	CSVEGLAENEQFF
TRBV5-1	.	TRBJ2-3	TRBD2	TGCGCCAGCAGCGGACTAGCGGGAGGTTCGGTTACGCAGTATTTT	CASSGLAGGSVTQYF
TRBV6-9	once	TRBJ2-7	.	TGTGCCAGCAGTTGGAGCGAATACGAGCAGTACTTC	CASSWSEYEQYF
TRBV2	few	TRBJ2-7	TRBD2	TGTGCCAGCAGTGAGTCTCTAAGCGGGACTTTCTACGAGCAGTACTTC	CASSESLSGTFYEQYF
TRBV18	.	TRBJ1-5	TRBD1	TGTGCCAGCTCGCCCGATACAGGGGGCATGGAGCCCCAGCATTTT	CASSPDTGGMEPQHF
TRBV6-2/TRBV6-3	.	TRBJ2-7	.	TGTGCCAGCAGTTACGGCGGGGAAGGTAGAGACGAGCAGTACTTC	CASSYGGEGRDEQYF
TRBV6-5	.	TRBJ2-1	TRBD2	TGTGCCAGCAGTTTGACTAGCGGGGCCCGAGGCAATGAGCAGTTCTTC	CASSLTSGARGNEQFF
TRBV12-3/TRBV12-4	.	TRBJ1-5	.	TGTGCCAGCAGTTTAGCCCGGGATCAGCCCCAGCATTTT	CASSLARDQPQHF
TRBV3-1/TRBV3-2	.	TRBJ2-1	TRBD2	TGTGCCAGCAGCCCGGGACTAGCGGGATACAATGAGCAGTTCTTC	CASSPGLAGYNEQFF
TRBV11-2	.	TRBJ1-2	.	TGTGCCAGCAGCCCGAGGGGAGGCAGCCCGCCTAACTATGGCTACACCTTC	CASSPRGGSPPNYGYTF
TRBV2	.	TRBJ1-5	.	TGTGCCAGCAGTGAAACTGACAGGATGAGTCAGCCCCAGCATTTT	CASSETDRMSQPQHF
TRBV20-1	.	TRBJ2-7	.	TGCAGTGCTAGTTTTTCCGGGAGATCCTACGAGCAGTACTTC	CSASFSGRSYEQYF
TRBV29-1	.	TRBJ2-2	TRBD2	TGCAGCGTTGAAAAGGGACTAGGGGTCGGGGAGCTGTTTTTT	CSVEKGLGVGELFF